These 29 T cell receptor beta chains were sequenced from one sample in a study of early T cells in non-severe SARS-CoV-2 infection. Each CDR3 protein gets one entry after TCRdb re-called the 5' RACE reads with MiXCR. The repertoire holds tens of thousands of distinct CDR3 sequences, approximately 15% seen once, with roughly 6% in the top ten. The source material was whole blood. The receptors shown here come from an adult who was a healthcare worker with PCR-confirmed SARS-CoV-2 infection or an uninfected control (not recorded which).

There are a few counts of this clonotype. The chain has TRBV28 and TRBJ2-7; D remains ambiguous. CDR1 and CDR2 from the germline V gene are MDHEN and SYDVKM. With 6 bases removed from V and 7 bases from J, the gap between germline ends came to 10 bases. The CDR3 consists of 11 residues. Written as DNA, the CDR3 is TGTGCCAGCAGCTCGACCTCGGAGCAGTACTTC. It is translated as CASSSTSEQYF.

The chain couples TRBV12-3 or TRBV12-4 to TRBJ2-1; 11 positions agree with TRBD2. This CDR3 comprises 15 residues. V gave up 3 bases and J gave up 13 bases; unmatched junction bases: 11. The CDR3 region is CASSLTSGAPREQFF. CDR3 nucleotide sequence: TGTGCCAGCAGTTTGACTAGCGGGGCACCGAGGGAACAGTTCTTC.

The CDR3 region is CASRRDRDRGAYEQYF. The CDR3 bases are TGTGCCAGCAGACGAGACCGGGACAGGGGAGCATACGAGCAGTACTTC. The genes are TRBV7-9 and TRBJ2-7; the match to TRBD1 covers 10 bases. Trimming at V came to 6 bases and at J to 4 bases, leaving 12 bases not matched to a gene. From germline, CDR1 is SEHNR and CDR2 FQNEAQ (reference sequence). The CDR3 consists of 16 residues.

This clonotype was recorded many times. CDR3 nucleotide sequence: TGTGCCAGCACCCTAAGTGGAACTAATGAAAAACTGTTTTTT. It specifies CASTLSGTNEKLFF. The V and J genes are TRBV12-3 or TRBV12-4 and TRBJ1-4, with D unclear. CDR3 size: 14 residues. Trimming took 7 bases from V and 1 from J, leaving 10 bases between them.

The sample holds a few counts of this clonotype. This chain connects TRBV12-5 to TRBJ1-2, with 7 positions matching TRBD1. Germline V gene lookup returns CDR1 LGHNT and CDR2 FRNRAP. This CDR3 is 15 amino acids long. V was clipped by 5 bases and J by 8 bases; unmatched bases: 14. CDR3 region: CASGRTVTGRNGYTF. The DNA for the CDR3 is TGTGCTAGTGGTCGTACTGTGACAGGGAGAAACGGCTACACCTTC.

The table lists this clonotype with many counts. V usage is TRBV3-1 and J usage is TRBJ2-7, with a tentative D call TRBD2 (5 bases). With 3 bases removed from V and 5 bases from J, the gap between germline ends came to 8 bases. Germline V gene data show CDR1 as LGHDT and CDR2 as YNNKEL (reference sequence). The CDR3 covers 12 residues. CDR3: CASSQAGDEQYF. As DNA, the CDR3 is TGTGCCAGCAGCCAGGCCGGGGACGAGCAGTACTTC.

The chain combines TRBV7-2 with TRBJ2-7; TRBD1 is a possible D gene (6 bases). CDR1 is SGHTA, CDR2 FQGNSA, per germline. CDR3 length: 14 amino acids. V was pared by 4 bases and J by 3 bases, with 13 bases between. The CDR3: CASSYGTSVYEQYF. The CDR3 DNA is TGTGCCAGCAGCTACGGGACATCCGTCTACGAGCAGTACTTC.

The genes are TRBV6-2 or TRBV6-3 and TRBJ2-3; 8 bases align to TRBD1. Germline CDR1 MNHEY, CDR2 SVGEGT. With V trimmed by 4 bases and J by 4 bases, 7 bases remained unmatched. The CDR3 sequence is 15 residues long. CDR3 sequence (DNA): TGTGCCAGCAGTTCGGAGACAGGGGACCCAGATACGCAGTATTTT. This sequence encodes CASSSETGDPDTQYF.

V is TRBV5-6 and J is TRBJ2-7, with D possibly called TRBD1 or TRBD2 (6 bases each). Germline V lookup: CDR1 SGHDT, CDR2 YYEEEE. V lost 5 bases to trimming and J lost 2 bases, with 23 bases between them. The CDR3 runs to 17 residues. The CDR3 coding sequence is TGTGCCAGCAGATTTAGGGGGGCGGCGAAACTAACCTACGAGCAGTACTTC. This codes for CASRFRGAAKLTYEQYF.

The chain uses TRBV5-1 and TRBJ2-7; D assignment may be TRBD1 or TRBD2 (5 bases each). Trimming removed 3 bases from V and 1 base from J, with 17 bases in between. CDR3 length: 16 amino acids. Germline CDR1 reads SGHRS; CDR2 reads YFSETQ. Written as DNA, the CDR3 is TGCGCCAGCAGCTCCACTTCGGGACCAAGATCCTACGAGCAGTACTTC. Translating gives CASSSTSGPRSYEQYF. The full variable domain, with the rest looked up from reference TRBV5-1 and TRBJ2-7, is KAGVTQTPRYLIKTRGQQVTLSCSPISGHRSVSWYQQTPGQGLQFLFEYFSETQRNKGNFPGRFSGRQFSNSRSEMNVSTLELGDSALYLCASSSTSGPRSYEQYFGPGTRLTVT.

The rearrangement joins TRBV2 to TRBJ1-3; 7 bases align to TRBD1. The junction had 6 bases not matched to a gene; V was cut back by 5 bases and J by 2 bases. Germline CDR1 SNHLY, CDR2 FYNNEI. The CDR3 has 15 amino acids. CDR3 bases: TGTGCCAGCAGTTACGACAGGGACCCTGGAAACACCATATATTTT. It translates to CASSYDRDPGNTIYF.

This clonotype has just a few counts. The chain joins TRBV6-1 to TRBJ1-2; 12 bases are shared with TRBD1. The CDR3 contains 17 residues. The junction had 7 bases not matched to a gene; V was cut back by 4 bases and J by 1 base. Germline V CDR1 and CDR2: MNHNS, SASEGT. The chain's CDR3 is CASSGGTGGVLNYGYTF. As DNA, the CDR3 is TGTGCCAGCAGTGGCGGGACAGGGGGCGTTCTTAACTATGGCTACACCTTC.

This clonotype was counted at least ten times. As DNA, the CDR3 is TGTGCCAGCTCACTTTACCTGACAGGCCGATCCTATAATTCACCCCTCCACTTT. Its translation: CASSLYLTGRSYNSPLHF. The V call is TRBV18, the J call TRBJ1-6; tentative D call: TRBD1 (6 bases). CDR1 and CDR2 from the germline V gene are KGHSH and LQKENI. The CDR3 runs 18 residues. Trimming took 4 bases from V and 1 from J, leaving 17 bases between them.

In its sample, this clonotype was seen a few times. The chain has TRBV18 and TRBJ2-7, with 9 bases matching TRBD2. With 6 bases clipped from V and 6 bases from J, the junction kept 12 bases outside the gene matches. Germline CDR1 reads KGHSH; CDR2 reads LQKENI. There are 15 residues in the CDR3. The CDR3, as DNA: TGTGCCAGCTCCCCTCTTTTCGAACTAGCGGGCGAGCAGTACTTC. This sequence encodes CASSPLFELAGEQYF.

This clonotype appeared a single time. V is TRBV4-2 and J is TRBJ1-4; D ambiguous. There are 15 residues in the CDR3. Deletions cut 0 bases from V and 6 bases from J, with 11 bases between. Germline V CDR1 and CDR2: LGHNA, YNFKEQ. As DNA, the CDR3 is TGTGCCAGCAGCCAAGACCGGCAGTTTGATGAAAAACTGTTTTTT. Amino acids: CASSQDRQFDEKLFF.

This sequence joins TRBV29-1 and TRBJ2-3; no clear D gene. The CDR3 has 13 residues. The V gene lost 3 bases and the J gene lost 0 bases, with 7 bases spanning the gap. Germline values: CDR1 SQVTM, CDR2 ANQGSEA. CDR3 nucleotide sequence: TGCAGCGTTGAGGGCTCTAGCACAGATACGCAGTATTTT. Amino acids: CSVEGSSTDTQYF.

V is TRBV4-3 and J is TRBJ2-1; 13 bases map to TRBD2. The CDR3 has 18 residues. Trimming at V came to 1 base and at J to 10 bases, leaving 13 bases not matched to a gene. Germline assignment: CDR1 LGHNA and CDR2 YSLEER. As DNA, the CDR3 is TGCGCCAGCAGCCAAGGGACTAGCGGGGGACACAAAACAGGCGAGCAGTTCTTC. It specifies CASSQGTSGGHKTGEQFF.

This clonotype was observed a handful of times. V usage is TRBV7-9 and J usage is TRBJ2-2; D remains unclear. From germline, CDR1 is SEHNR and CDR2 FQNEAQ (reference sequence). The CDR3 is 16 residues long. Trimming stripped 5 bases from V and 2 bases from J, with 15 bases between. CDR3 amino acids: CASSGRLSQNTGELFF. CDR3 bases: TGTGCCAGCAGCGGTCGACTGAGCCAAAACACCGGGGAGCTGTTTTTT.

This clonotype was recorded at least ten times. Written as DNA, the CDR3 is TGCAGTGCTACGGCCCCGACTAGCGGGGGGGCAAGCACAGATACGCAGTATTTT. This encodes CSATAPTSGGASTDTQYF. The chain is built from TRBV20-1 and TRBJ2-3; 14 nucleotides match TRBD2. V shed 4 bases, J shed 0 bases, and the junction held 9 bases outside the gene matches. The CDR3 extends over 18 amino acids. The germline CDR1 and CDR2 sequences are DFQATT and SNEGSKA (reference sequence).

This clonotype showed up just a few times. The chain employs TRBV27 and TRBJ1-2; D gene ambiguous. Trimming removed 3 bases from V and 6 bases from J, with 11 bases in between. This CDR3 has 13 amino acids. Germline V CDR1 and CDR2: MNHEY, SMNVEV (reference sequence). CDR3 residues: CASSFRTRDGYTF. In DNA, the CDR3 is TGTGCCAGCAGTTTCAGGACTCGGGATGGCTACACCTTC.

The CDR3 here is CASSTGNTVSNEKLFF. The CDR3 nucleotides are TGTGCCAGCAGTACGGGGAACACCGTTAGTAATGAAAAACTGTTTTTT. The chain joins TRBV27 to TRBJ1-4, with D unclear. The CDR3 runs to 16 residues. The ends were cut back, 5 bases at V and 4 bases at J, with 17 bases in the middle. Germline CDR1 MNHEY, CDR2 SMNVEV (reference sequence).

Written as DNA, the CDR3 is TGTGCCATCAGCGGACTAGCGGGGGTCTTAGAGCAGTACTTC. Translated, it gives CAISGLAGVLEQYF. This chain links TRBV10-3 with TRBJ2-7; TRBD2 matches at 13 bases. The CDR3 is 14 amino acids. Germline V gene sequence: CDR1 ENHRY, CDR2 SYGVKD. V shed 6 bases and J 7 bases; nucleotides not matched to a gene: 6.

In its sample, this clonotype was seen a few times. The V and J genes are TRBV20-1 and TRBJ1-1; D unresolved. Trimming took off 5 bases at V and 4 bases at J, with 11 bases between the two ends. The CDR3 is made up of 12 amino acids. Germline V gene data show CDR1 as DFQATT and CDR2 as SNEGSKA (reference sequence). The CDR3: CSAPRVGTEAFF. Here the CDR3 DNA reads TGCAGTGCTCCCCGGGTGGGCACTGAAGCTTTCTTT.

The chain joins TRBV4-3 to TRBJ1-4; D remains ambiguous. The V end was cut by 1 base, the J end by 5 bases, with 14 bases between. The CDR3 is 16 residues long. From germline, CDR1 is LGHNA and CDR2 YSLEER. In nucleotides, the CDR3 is TGCGCCAGCAGCCAAGGCCGTAGGGCAGGCAATGAAAAACTGTTTTTT. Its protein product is CASSQGRRAGNEKLFF.

In nucleotides, the CDR3 is TGCGCCAGCAGTGGTAGCCACCGGGGCGGGGAGCTGTTTTTT. Its protein product is CASSGSHRGGELFF. This chain connects TRBV10-2 to TRBJ2-2; a possible D gene is TRBD2 (5 bases). V lost 4 bases and J 7 bases, leaving 13 bases between the germline ends. The V gene's germline CDR1 is WSHSY and CDR2 SAAADI. The CDR3 is 14 residues long.

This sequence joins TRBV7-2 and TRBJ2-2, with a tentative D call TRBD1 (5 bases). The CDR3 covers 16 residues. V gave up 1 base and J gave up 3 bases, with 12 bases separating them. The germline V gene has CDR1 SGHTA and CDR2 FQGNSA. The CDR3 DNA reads TGTGCCAGCAGCTTAGTTTCCAGGGTCGACACCGGGGAGCTGTTTTTT. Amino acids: CASSLVSRVDTGELFF.

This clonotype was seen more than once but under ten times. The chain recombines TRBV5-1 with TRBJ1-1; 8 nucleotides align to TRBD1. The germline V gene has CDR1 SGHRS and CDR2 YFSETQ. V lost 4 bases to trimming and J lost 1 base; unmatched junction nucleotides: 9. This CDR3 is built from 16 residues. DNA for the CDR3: TGCGCCAGCAGCCCTAACGACAGGGGTTGGAACACTGAAGCTTTCTTT. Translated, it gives CASSPNDRGWNTEAFF.

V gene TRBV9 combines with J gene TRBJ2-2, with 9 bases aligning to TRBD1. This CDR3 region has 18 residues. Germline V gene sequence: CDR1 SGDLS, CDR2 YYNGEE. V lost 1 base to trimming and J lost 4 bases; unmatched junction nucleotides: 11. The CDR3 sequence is CASSVRRTGAPGTGELFF. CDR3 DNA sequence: TGTGCCAGCAGCGTACGCAGGACAGGGGCCCCGGGCACCGGGGAGCTGTTTTTT.

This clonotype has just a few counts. In nucleotides, the CDR3 is TGTGCCAGCAGCCGCCCTAGCGGGGGTATCTACGAGCAGTACTTC. It translates to CASSRPSGGIYEQYF. The chain employs TRBV3-1 and TRBJ2-7; 10 nucleotides agree with TRBD2. J gave up 3 bases and V 4 bases, and 6 bases lay outside the gene matches. CDR3 length: 15 amino acids. CDR1 is LGHDT and CDR2 is YNNKEL in the germline V gene (reference sequence).